The 30 T cell receptor beta chains below come from one sample, sequenced in a study of OX40 agonist ivuxolimab in advanced cancers. Method: immunoSEQ multiplex PCR; TCRdb's copy keeps in-frame clones and lacks some. The sample lists around 43,000 clones, 89% seen once, with approximately 16% in the top ten. The input for sequencing was CD4+ or CD8+ T cells sorted from blood, taken in a trial of the OX40 agonist ivuxolimab. Every receptor here comes from an adult with an advanced solid tumor such as melanoma, head and neck, liver or kidney cancer.

This clone came up once. This chain uses TRBV10-1 with TRBJ1-2; 7 bases map to TRBD1. The CDR3 loop spans 16 amino acids. The V gene's germline CDR1 is WNHNN and CDR2 SYGVQD (reference sequence). J gave up 5 bases and V 4 bases, and 13 bases lay outside the gene matches. This CDR3 is CASSGPLQGRGYGYTF. Written as DNA, the CDR3 is TGCGCCAGCAGTGGGCCCCTACAGGGGCGAGGTTATGGCTACACCTTC.

This chain joins TRBV4-1 and TRBJ1-1, with D tentatively TRBD1 (6 bases). V was cut by 2 bases and J by 3 bases, with 10 bases left in between. Germline V gene lookup returns CDR1 MGHRA and CDR2 YSYEKL. The CDR3 is made up of 14 amino acids. Here the CDR3 DNA reads TGCGCCAGCAGCCAACTCTGGGGGCACACTGAAGCTTTCTTT. Protein: CASSQLWGHTEAFF.

This chain connects TRBV5-1 to TRBJ2-4, with 9 positions matching TRBD1. Trimming at V came to 3 bases and at J to 6 bases, leaving 4 bases not matched to a gene. CDR3 size: 14 residues. Germline V gives CDR1 SGHRS, CDR2 YFSETQ. DNA of the CDR3: TGCGCCAGCAGCTATAAGGACAGGGGAAACATTCAGTACTTC. This codes for CASSYKDRGNIQYF.

The rearrangement joins TRBV14 to TRBJ2-1; D gene ambiguous. CDR3 length: 16 residues. V dropped 1 base and J dropped 0 bases, with 10 bases sitting between them. Germline V gene data show CDR1 as SGHDN and CDR2 as FVKESK. The CDR3 reads CASSQGPVSSYNEQFF. As DNA, the CDR3 is TGTGCCAGCAGCCAAGGTCCGGTTAGCTCCTACAATGAGCAGTTCTTC.

This rearrangement joins TRBV5-6 to TRBJ1-5; the D gene is possibly TRBD1 (5 bases). Germline V lookup: CDR1 SGHDT, CDR2 YYEEEE. The CDR3 length is 14 residues. V was shortened by 0 bases and J by 7 bases, with 11 bases between the two germline ends. CDR3 amino acids: CASSLGAGGQPQHF. DNA for the CDR3: TGTGCCAGCAGCTTGGGGGCCGGGGGGCAGCCCCAGCATTTT.

This chain links TRBV9 with TRBJ2-1, with D uncertain. Germline-derived CDR1 and CDR2 are SGDLS and YYNGEE. The V end lost 3 bases, the J end lost 8 bases, and 6 bases lay between the germline ends. This CDR3 has 11 residues. The CDR3 reads CASSAGYEQFF. CDR3 DNA sequence: TGTGCCAGCAGCGCGGGTTATGAGCAGTTCTTC. The full variable domain, in which reference TRBV9 and TRBJ2-1 provide the parts outside the CDR3, is DSGVTQTPKHLITATGQRVTLRCSPRSGDLSVYWYQQSLDQGLQFLIQYYNGEERAKGNILERFSAQQFPDLHSELNLSSLELGDSALYFCASSAGYEQFFGPGTRLTVL.

The chain joins TRBV7-9 to TRBJ2-4, with D possibly called TRBD1 or TRBD2 (5 bases each). Germline CDR1 reads SEHNR; CDR2 reads FQNEAQ (reference sequence). There are 17 residues in the CDR3. The V and J ends lost 6 bases and 0 bases respectively, with 18 bases between them. The CDR3 nucleotides read TGTGCCAGCAGTCCCCCCGGGGCCGGCTTAGCCAAAAACATTCAGTACTTC. This translates into CASSPPGAGLAKNIQYF.

J is TRBJ2-7 and V is TRBV27; 10 bases are a match to TRBD1. Germline assignment: CDR1 MNHEY and CDR2 SMNVEV (reference sequence). The CDR3 consists of 14 residues. Trimming removed 2 bases from V and 2 bases from J; junction bases left unmatched: 0. CDR3 nucleotide sequence: TGTGCCAGCAGTTTAGGACAGGGGGCCTACGAGCAGTACTTC. This encodes CASSLGQGAYEQYF.

Of note for this clone: The DNA is left out, because the CDR3 cannot be placed on it with certainty; the CDR3 is given as TCRdb lists it. This CDR3 is CASSWGGGTQPQHF. This chain uses TRBV21-1 with TRBJ1-5. TRBV21-1 is flagged as a pseudogene. The CDR3 spans 14 amino acids, including both terminal residues.

This rearrangement joins TRBV21-1 to TRBJ1-5; the D call of TRBD1 is as the table states it, not checked on the DNA. TRBV21-1 is described as a pseudogene. CDR3 length equals 16 residues. The CDR3 sequence: CASSKVRTVRNQPQHF. The CDR3 nucleotides are TGTGCCAGCAGCAAAGTTAGGACAGTGAGAAATCAGCCCCAGCATTTT.

The chain carries TRBV11-2 and TRBJ2-2; D is ambiguous. CDR1 is SGHAT and CDR2 is FQNNGV in the germline V gene. Trimming removed 4 bases at V and 2 bases at J, with 8 bases between. The CDR3 covers 14 residues. The DNA of the CDR3 is TGTGCCAGCAGCTGGCGTCGCAACACCGGGGAGCTGTTTTTT. Residues: CASSWRRNTGELFF.

A few counts support this clone. V gene TRBV7-9 combines with J gene TRBJ2-5; D gene unclear. Germline V gene sequence: CDR1 SEHNR, CDR2 FQNEAQ (reference sequence). This CDR3 region has 13 residues. V was pared by 3 bases and J by 4 bases, with 9 bases between. CDR3 region: CASSFPLAETQYF. CDR3 nucleotide sequence: TGTGCCAGCAGCTTCCCCCTGGCAGAGACCCAGTACTTC.

The chain employs TRBV2 and TRBJ2-5, with 7 bases fitting TRBD2. Germline lookup yields CDR1 SNHLY and CDR2 FYNNEI. The CDR3 spans 14 residues. J was trimmed by 3 bases and V by 8 bases; bases with no gene match: 9. The CDR3 protein is CASDGGGGKETQYF. The CDR3 DNA reads as TGTGCCAGCGACGGTGGCGGGGGAAAAGAGACCCAGTACTTC.

This clone was detected a few times. The genes are TRBV5-4 and TRBJ1-1; maybe TRBD1 (6 bases). The CDR3 is made up of 13 amino acids. V dropped 3 bases and J dropped 5 bases, with 11 bases sitting between them. Germline assignment: CDR1 SGHNT and CDR2 YYREEE (reference sequence). CDR3 in amino acids: CASSSTGLTEAFF. The DNA for the CDR3 is TGTGCCAGCAGCTCAACAGGGCTGACTGAAGCTTTCTTT.

This clone is a singleton in its sample. The chain joins TRBV7-9 to TRBJ2-7, with D possibly being TRBD1 (5 bases). CDR3 length: 14 residues. Germline V lookup: CDR1 SEHNR, CDR2 FQNEAQ (reference sequence). V lost 4 bases and J 7 bases, leaving 17 bases between the germline ends. Here the CDR3 DNA reads TGTGCCAGCAGCTCCCCCTGGGGCTTTCGGGAGCAGTACTTC. It codes for CASSSPWGFREQYF.

Concerning this clone itself: At the DNA level, this CDR3 is encoded by other sequences in the same sample as well. The chain carries TRBV7-9 and TRBJ2-7; the D is unclear. The CDR3 extends over 11 amino acids. Germline-derived CDR1 and CDR2 are SEHNR and FQNEAQ (reference sequence). Deletions cut 4 bases from V and 2 bases from J, with 3 bases between. DNA for the CDR3: TGTGCCAGCAGCTCAACCTACGAGCAGTACTTC. It is translated as CASSSTYEQYF.

The gene calls are TRBV9 and TRBJ1-1; the D gene is possibly TRBD1 (5 bases). V dropped 6 bases and J dropped 1 base, with 16 bases sitting between them. Germline loops: CDR1 SGDLS, CDR2 YYNGEE. This CDR3 spans 15 amino acids. In DNA, the CDR3 is TGTGCCAGCACCCCTTGGGGAGACAGGAACACTGAAGCTTTCTTT. Translating gives CASTPWGDRNTEAFF.

The chain joins TRBV9 to TRBJ2-3, with TRBD2 matching 12 bases. Germline CDR1 is SGDLS and CDR2 is YYNGEE. V was pared by 0 bases and J by 0 bases, with 5 bases of the junction left unmatched. The CDR3 contains 18 residues. For the CDR3, the DNA is TGTGCCAGCAGCGTAGGCCTAGCGGGGGGGCTAAGCACAGATACGCAGTATTTT. It codes for CASSVGLAGGLSTDTQYF.

The chain has TRBV29-1 and TRBJ1-2, with TRBD1 as a possible D gene (5 bases). Trimming stripped 0 bases from V and 5 bases from J, with 22 bases between. The CDR3 spans 17 residues. Germline CDR1 SQVTM, CDR2 ANQGSEA. CDR3 sequence reads: CSVEDRGRAQYNYGYTF. In DNA, the CDR3 is TGCAGCGTTGAAGATCGGGGCAGGGCCCAATATAATTATGGCTACACCTTC. The full variable domain, its missing parts supplied by reference TRBV29-1 and TRBJ1-2, is SAVISQKPSRDICQRGTSLTIQCQVDSQVTMMFWYRQQPGQSLTLIATANQGSEATYESGFVIDKFPISRPNLTFSTLTVSNMSPEDSSIYLCSVEDRGRAQYNYGYTFGSGTRLTVV.

The rearrangement joins TRBV2 to TRBJ1-1, with D maybe TRBD1 (6 bases). Germline loops: CDR1 SNHLY, CDR2 FYNNEI. The CDR3 length is 12 residues. V lost 7 bases and J 5 bases, leaving 11 bases between the germline ends. The CDR3 sequence is CASTGEKTEAFF. DNA of the CDR3: TGTGCCAGCACAGGGGAGAAGACTGAAGCTTTCTTT.

This clone was counted a single time. The V and J genes are TRBV6-5 and TRBJ1-3, with D possibly being TRBD1 (5 bases). The germline V gene has CDR1 MNHEY and CDR2 SVGAGI. V lost 2 bases to trimming and J lost 1 base, with 9 bases between them. CDR3 size: 15 residues. CDR3 sequence reads: CASSYLRGSGNTIYF. Here the CDR3 DNA reads TGTGCCAGCAGTTACCTGAGGGGATCTGGAAACACCATATATTTT.

With regard to this clone: The sample holds other DNA sequences that translate to the same CDR3. The chain combines TRBV9 with TRBJ2-2, with D perhaps TRBD1 (5 bases). This CDR3 contains 16 residues. The V gene lost 3 bases and the J gene lost 0 bases, with 12 bases spanning the gap. Germline V lookup: CDR1 SGDLS, CDR2 YYNGEE. CDR3 bases: TGTGCCAGCAGCGACCCGGACACCTCGAACACCGGGGAGCTGTTTTTT. The encoded protein is CASSDPDTSNTGELFF.

The rearrangement joins TRBV29-1 to TRBJ2-7; TRBD1 agrees at 8 bases. J gave up 5 bases and V 4 bases, and 7 bases lay outside the gene matches. The CDR3 contains 13 residues. Germline V CDR1 and CDR2: SQVTM, ANQGSEA. The CDR3 sequence: CSVAPTGVNEQYF. As DNA, the CDR3 is TGCAGCGTTGCCCCGACAGGGGTAAACGAGCAGTACTTC.

The table lists this clone with a few counts. Here the CDR3 DNA reads TGTGCCAGCAGTGAAGCTATAGGGCATAGCAATCAGCCCCAGCATTTT. Translation: CASSEAIGHSNQPQHF. The J gene is TRBJ1-5, the V gene TRBV6-1; D remains ambiguous. CDR1 is MNHNS, CDR2 SASEGT, per germline. The CDR3 is 16 amino acids. V gave up 0 bases and J gave up 0 bases, with 9 bases separating them.

The CDR3: CASSLGLAGGREDTQYF. In DNA form, the CDR3 reads TGCGCCAGCAGCTTGGGCCTCGCGGGAGGAAGGGAAGATACGCAGTATTTT. V usage is TRBV5-1 and J usage is TRBJ2-3, with 8 bases lining up with TRBD2. The CDR3 loop spans 17 amino acids. Germline CDR1 reads SGHRS; CDR2 reads YFSETQ. With V trimmed by 0 bases and J by 5 bases, 11 bases remained unmatched.

This clone was picked up one time. The gene calls are TRBV7-9 and TRBJ2-1, with a weak D call TRBD2 (6 bases). The germline V gene encodes CDR1 SEHNR and CDR2 FQNEAQ (reference sequence). This CDR3 contains 13 residues. V was trimmed by 3 bases and J by 9 bases, leaving 12 bases between them. The chain's CDR3 is CASSFGGAPEQFF. Here the CDR3 DNA reads TGTGCCAGCAGCTTCGGCGGGGCCCCTGAGCAGTTCTTC.

This clone was picked up one time. This sequence joins TRBV11-2 and TRBJ2-4; D is perhaps TRBD2 (6 bases). CDR3 length: 14 amino acids. Trimming pared 7 bases from V and 6 bases from J, leaving 16 bases between. Germline CDR1 is SGHAT and CDR2 is FQNNGV. CDR3 bases: TGTGCCAGCACCGGGGGTGGGGTCCCAAACATTCAGTACTTC. As protein: CASTGGGVPNIQYF.

As for this clone: The sample has other DNA sequences that encode this CDR3 too. V usage is TRBV15 and J usage is TRBJ1-2; TRBD1 aligns across 8 bases. The germline V gene encodes CDR1 LNHNV and CDR2 YYDKDF (reference sequence). CDR3 length: 13 residues. V shed 1 base and J 5 bases; nucleotides not matched to a gene: 0. The CDR3 coding sequence is TGTGCCACCAGCAGAGGGACAGGGTATGGCTACACCTTC. It specifies CATSRGTGYGYTF.

V gene TRBV14 combines with J gene TRBJ2-1, with TRBD1 as a possible D gene (6 bases). Between the trimmed V and J ends, which lost 4 bases and 10 bases, there was a span of 17 bases. Germline V gives CDR1 SGHDN, CDR2 FVKESK. The CDR3 has 14 amino acids. The CDR3 DNA reads TGTGCCAGCAGCCTCCGGGACACCTTCGTAGAGCAGTTCTTC. Protein: CASSLRDTFVEQFF.

The chain uses TRBV7-9 and TRBJ2-5, with a possible D match to TRBD2 (6 bases). Per germline, CDR1 SEHNR and CDR2 FQNEAQ (reference sequence). The CDR3 runs 14 residues. The ends were cut back, 1 base at V and 5 bases at J, with 11 bases in the middle. The chain's CDR3 is CASSLVGGAETQYF. The CDR3 DNA reads as TGTGCCAGCAGCTTAGTCGGGGGAGCGGAGACCCAGTACTTC.